This T cell receptor (beta chain) was profiled in a study of T-cell reconstitution after alpha-beta-depleted transplantation in children. General study results and limits: At day 60, the high TCRbeta diversity found in some patients originated from recipient T cells and thymic progenitors that had survived. The main origin of T-cell counts and diversity one year after transplant was newly produced T cells.

Germline-derived CDR1 and CDR2 are SQVTM and ANQGSEA. The J segment lost 4 bases and the V segment lost 5 bases, leaving 4 bases of the junction unmatched. There are 12 residues in the CDR3. Unique molecular identifiers were incorporated into the prepared TCRbeta library. From the PCR reads, TCRdb called clonotypes with MiXCR, one entry per CDR3 protein. The sample consists of almost 500,000 distinct CDR3 sequences, over 9.5% of them appearing once. This clonotype was seen at least ten times. Its specificity is not known. The chain joins TRBV29-1 to TRBJ1-2, with 7 positions matching TRBD1. Here the sequenced sample was PBMCs, taken before TCRalphabeta/CD19-depleted stem cell transplant. This TCR came from a child aged 2 to 10 with inherited bone marrow failure, due to receive a stem cell transplant. CDR3 amino acids: CSVSTGAYGYTF. The DNA for the CDR3 is TGCAGCGTTTCTACAGGGGCCTATGGCTACACCTTC.